The 14 T cell receptor beta chains presented below share a single source sample, sequenced in a study of identical twins. MiXCR, applied by TCRdb to the 5' RACE reads, yields one record per CDR3 protein. Here the sample spans some 600,000 distinct CDR3 sequences, roughly 7.2% being singletons. A further study also used this sample, focusing on yellow fever vaccine responses in identical twins.

The sample comprised PBMCs. The receptors come from a woman between 18 and 29 years old in good health.

This clonotype was seen many times. The chain joins TRBV4-1 to TRBJ1-3; D is possibly TRBD1 (5 bases). The V gene's germline CDR1 is MGHRA and CDR2 YSYEKL. This CDR3 spans 18 amino acids. The germline V and J ends were trimmed by 2 bases and 0 bases, with 17 bases remaining between them. The DNA of the CDR3 is TGCGCCAGCAGCCAATTGGACATGGGGCTTAGCTCTGGAAACACCATATATTTT. It is translated as CASSQLDMGLSSGNTIYF.

This chain connects TRBV24-1 to TRBJ2-3; D is tentatively TRBD1 or TRBD2 (5 bases each). Trimming took off 7 bases at V and 4 bases at J, with 11 bases between the two ends. This CDR3 comprises 13 residues. Germline V gene data show CDR1 as KGHDR and CDR2 as SFDVKD. The CDR3 DNA is TGTGCCACCAGGGGGGACGGCGCAGATACGCAGTATTTT. Its translation is CATRGDGADTQYF.

The genes are TRBV4-1 and TRBJ1-6; D unresolved. This CDR3 spans 15 amino acids. V was shortened by 4 bases and J by 8 bases, with 15 bases between the two germline ends. The germline V gene has CDR1 MGHRA and CDR2 YSYEKL. This CDR3 is CASSRGGREHSPLHF. In nucleotides, the CDR3 is TGCGCCAGCAGCCGAGGAGGGAGGGAACATTCACCCCTCCACTTT.

Comments on this clonotype: Because the CDR3 is missing its conserved closing phenylalanine or tryptophan, this is likely a read error. The chain links TRBV7-9 to TRBJ2-1; D gene uncertain. The length of the CDR3 is 12 residues. CDR1 is SEHNR, CDR2 FQNEAQ, per germline (reference sequence). Trimming removed 5 bases at V and 7 bases at J, with 9 bases between. The CDR3 DNA reads TGTGCCAGCAGCCCAATTTTAAATGAGCAGTTCTTG. Translating it yields CASSPILNEQFL.

The chain couples TRBV19 to TRBJ2-3; no firm D call. V dropped 5 bases and J dropped 0 bases, with 12 bases sitting between them. The V gene's germline CDR1 is LNHDA and CDR2 SQIVND (reference sequence). The length of the CDR3 is 15 residues. CDR3 DNA: TGTGCCAGTAGTGTGGGCTCCTCTAGCACAGATACGCAGTATTTT. Its translation is CASSVGSSSTDTQYF.

This clonotype was counted ten times or more. The V gene is TRBV9, the J gene TRBJ1-2; maybe TRBD1 (6 bases). V was trimmed by 0 bases and J by 5 bases, leaving 14 bases between them. Germline CDR1 and CDR2: SGDLS and YYNGEE. The CDR3 runs 15 residues. The DNA of the CDR3 is TGTGCCAGCAGCGTAGGAGGTGGACAGCAATATGGCTACACCTTC. Protein sequence: CASSVGGGQQYGYTF.

This clonotype showed up many times. CDR3 amino acids: CASSVPGQGVPLGAQYF. In DNA, the CDR3 is TGTGCCAGCAGCGTCCCTGGTCAAGGGGTACCCCTTGGGGCCCAGTACTTC. The chain joins TRBV11-2 to TRBJ2-5; D possibly corresponds to TRBD1 (5 bases). Per the germline V gene, CDR1 is SGHAT and CDR2 is FQNNGV. V lost 5 bases and J lost 9, with 28 bases in between. The CDR3 loop spans 17 amino acids.

This clonotype was seen a handful of times. The V gene is TRBV2, the J gene TRBJ2-1; 11 bases map to TRBD2. V lost 0 bases, J lost 10 bases, and 11 bases stayed unmatched. The CDR3 contains 17 residues. Germline-derived CDR1 and CDR2 are SNHLY and FYNNEI. Here the CDR3 DNA reads TGTGCCAGCAGTGAAGCGCAGGGTAGCGGGAGGGCCGAGGAGCAGTTCTTC. It encodes CASSEAQGSGRAEEQFF.

The chain couples TRBV29-1 to TRBJ2-1, with a weak D call TRBD2 (6 bases). The V and J ends lost 4 bases and 4 bases respectively, with 11 bases between them. Germline loops: CDR1 SQVTM, CDR2 ANQGSEA. The CDR3 covers 13 residues. CDR3 amino acids: CSVALASYNEQFF. The CDR3 coding sequence is TGCAGCGTTGCCCTAGCGAGTTACAATGAGCAGTTCTTC.

This clonotype showed up many times. This sequence joins TRBV3-1 and TRBJ2-5, with no clear D. This CDR3 is 14 amino acids long. Between the trimmed V and J ends, which lost 4 bases and 0 bases, there was a span of 9 bases. Per germline, CDR1 LGHDT and CDR2 YNNKEL (reference sequence). The CDR3 nucleotides read TGTGCCAGCAGCCCACCTGGGTACCAAGAGACCCAGTACTTC. Its protein is CASSPPGYQETQYF.

V usage is TRBV3-1 and J usage is TRBJ2-5; D assignment may be TRBD1 or TRBD2 (5 bases each). The CDR3 totals 15 residues. Trimming removed 4 bases at V and 4 bases at J, with 16 bases between. Looked up from germline, CDR1 is LGHDT and CDR2 is YNNKEL (reference sequence). In nucleotides, the CDR3 is TGTGCCAGCAGCCCGATGGGACGGGGCGGAGAGACCCAGTACTTC. Its protein is CASSPMGRGGETQYF.

The sample holds many counts of this clonotype. The rearrangement uses TRBV5-1 and TRBJ2-3; 10 nucleotides match TRBD1. CDR1 is SGHRS and CDR2 is YFSETQ in the germline V gene. The CDR3 covers 16 residues. Trimming at V came to 0 bases and at J to 2 bases, leaving 3 bases not matched to a gene. The CDR3: CASSLAGTGATDTQYF. CDR3 DNA sequence: TGCGCCAGCAGCTTGGCCGGGACAGGGGCCACAGATACGCAGTATTTT.

The table lists this clonotype with many counts. This rearrangement joins TRBV2 to TRBJ2-2; no firm D call. CDR1 is SNHLY, CDR2 FYNNEI, per germline. The CDR3 extends over 13 amino acids. Trimming pared 7 bases from V and 1 base from J, leaving 7 bases between. CDR3 DNA sequence: TGTGCCAGCAAAAGGGTGAACACCGGGGAGCTGTTTTTT. This translates into CASKRVNTGELFF.

This rearrangement joins TRBV28 to TRBJ1-5, with no clear D. V was cut by 3 bases and J by 0 bases, with 6 bases left in between. Germline values: CDR1 MDHEN, CDR2 SYDVKM. There are 14 residues in the CDR3. The CDR3 nucleotides are TGTGCCAGCAGTTTCGACATTAGCAATCAGCCCCAGCATTTT. Translating gives CASSFDISNQPQHF. The whole variable domain, filled in from reference TRBV28 and TRBJ1-5, reads DVKVTQSSRYLVKRTGEKVFLECVQDMDHENMFWYRQDPGLGLRLIYFSYDVKMKEKGDIPEGYSVSREKKERFSLILESASTNQTSMYLCASSFDISNQPQHFGDGTRLSIL.